These T cell receptor beta chains were read from a single sample in a study of blood T cell repertoires in COVID-19. The method was immunoSEQ multiplex PCR; TCRdb's version includes in-frame clones alone and lacks a portion of them. The top ten hold around 5.9% of the sample, which has approximately 240,000 clones, around 80% seen once. The sample comprised peripheral blood. The origin of the receptors is a human donor in a cohort sampled during active COVID-19. Each CDR3 is given with its conserved first and last residue. Each record gives: D gene, clone size, V gene, J gene, CDR3 protein, CDR3 DNA. The D gene is left open where the match is weak. Expanded clones get a size class; other rows say once, few or many, or leave the size out.

.	.	TRBV4-2	TRBJ1-6	CASSPPGREDSPLHF	TGTGCCAGCAGCCCCCCTGGGAGGGAAGATTCACCCCTCCACTTT
.	.	TRBV7-8	TRBJ2-5	CASSLGQWETQYF	TGTGCCAGCAGCTTGGGCCAGTGGGAGACCCAGTACTTC
.	.	TRBV3-1/TRBV3-2	TRBJ1-6	CASSGRGSYNSPLHF	TGTGCCAGCAGTGGAAGAGGGTCCTATAATTCACCCCTCCACTTT
.	.	TRBV5-1	TRBJ2-5	CASSLGGTAAYETQYF	TGCGCCAGCAGCTTGGGTGGAACCGCGGCGTACGAGACCCAGTACTTC
.	.	TRBV19	TRBJ1-6	CASSIAGQGRNSPLHF	TGTGCCAGTAGTATAGCTGGGCAGGGTCGAAATTCACCCCTCCACTTT
TRBD2	.	TRBV19	TRBJ2-3	CASAPLAGENTQYF	TGTGCCAGCGCCCCACTAGCGGGAGAGAATACGCAGTATTTT
.	few	TRBV27	TRBJ1-2	CASSPLTASYGYTF	TGTGCCAGCAGTCCCCTGACAGCCTCCTATGGCTACACCTTC
.	.	TRBV7-2	TRBJ2-7	CASSRPGLFYEQYF	TGTGCCAGCAGCCGCCCCGGACTGTTCTACGAGCAGTACTTC
.	once	TRBV6-5	TRBJ1-1	CASERQRTEAFF	TGTGCCAGTGAGAGACAGAGGACTGAAGCTTTCTTT
.	.	TRBV28	TRBJ2-7	CATRNNLEQYF	TGTGCCACCAGGAACAACCTCGAGCAGTACTTC
TRBD1	few	TRBV24-1	TRBJ2-1	CATSAGQGNEQFF	TGTGCCACCAGTGCAGGACAGGGGAATGAGCAGTTCTTC
.	.	TRBV5-6	TRBJ2-7	CASSAGPPDEQYF	TGTGCCAGCAGCGCGGGACCTCCGGACGAGCAGTACTTC
.	.	TRBV3-1/TRBV3-2	TRBJ2-2	CASSRDLNTGELFF	TGTGCCAGCAGCCGGGACTTAAACACCGGGGAGCTGTTTTTT
.	.	TRBV5-1	TRBJ2-3	CASSPTGHPTDTQYF	TGCGCCAGCAGCCCAACGGGACACCCCACAGATACGCAGTATTTT
.	.	TRBV3-1/TRBV3-2	TRBJ2-1	CASSPPNRNYNEQFF	TGTGCCAGCAGCCCTCCCAACAGAAACTACAATGAGCAGTTCTTC
TRBD2	once	TRBV7-2	TRBJ2-1	CASSLAAGGAYNEQFF	TGTGCCAGCAGCTTAGCAGCGGGAGGGGCCTACAATGAGCAGTTCTTC
TRBD2	once	TRBV7-2	TRBJ2-1	CASSWRGNEQFF	TGTGCCAGCAGCTGGCGGGGGAATGAGCAGTTCTTC
TRBD2	few	TRBV7-2	TRBJ2-7	CASSLTGTSGSNAYEQYF	TGTGCCAGCAGCTTAACCGGGACTAGCGGGAGTAATGCCTACGAGCAGTACTTC
TRBD1	.	TRBV6-5	TRBJ2-1	CASNRDRNNEQFF	TGTGCCAGCAATCGGGACAGGAACAATGAGCAGTTCTTC
.	few	TRBV7-6	TRBJ1-6	CASSSGALNSPLHF	TGTGCCAGCAGCTCAGGGGCCTTAAATTCACCCCTCCACTTT
.	few	TRBV18	TRBJ1-5	CASSPAGGTGNQPQHF	TGTGCCAGCTCACCGGCTGGGGGGACGGGCAATCAGCCCCAGCATTTT
TRBD1	.	TRBV28	TRBJ1-2	CASSLEQGAIYYGYTF	TGTGCCAGCAGTTTGGAGCAGGGGGCAATATACTATGGCTACACCTTC
.	.	TRBV12-5	TRBJ2-5	CASASSGFLQETQYF	TGTGCTAGTGCCTCCTCGGGTTTTCTTCAAGAGACCCAGTACTTC
TRBD2	.	TRBV9	TRBJ2-5	CASIDVRERWETQYF	TGTGCCAGCATCGACGTGCGGGAGCGGTGGGAGACCCAGTACTTC
.	.	TRBV7-2	TRBJ1-1	CASSLYTGNTEAFF	TGTGCCAGCAGCCTTTATACCGGTAACACTGAAGCTTTCTTT
.	.	TRBV11-3	TRBJ2-5	CASSLGLRGFQETQYF	TGTGCCAGCAGCTTAGGCCTCAGGGGTTTCCAAGAGACCCAGTACTTC
TRBD2	.	TRBV4-1	TRBJ2-7	CASSHGAGGRYEQYF	TGCGCCAGCAGCCACGGAGCGGGGGGGCGTTACGAGCAGTACTTC
TRBD2	.	TRBV28	TRBJ2-7	CASIPGSQREGRQYF	TGTGCCAGCATCCCCGGAAGTCAGCGGGAGGGCCGGCAGTACTTC
TRBD2	.	TRBV5-4	TRBJ2-1	CASSLTSGSLVNEQFF	TGTGCCAGCAGCTTGACTAGCGGGAGTCTTGTCAATGAGCAGTTCTTC
TRBD1	.	TRBV18	TRBJ2-5	CASSASGQTQETQYF	TGTGCCAGCTCAGCCTCGGGACAGACCCAAGAGACCCAGTACTTC
TRBD1	.	TRBV19	TRBJ2-2	CASIGQGSNTGELFF	TGTGCCAGTATAGGACAGGGGTCGAACACCGGGGAGCTGTTTTTT
.	.	TRBV12-5	TRBJ2-4	CASGQGGARIQYF	TGTGCTAGTGGCCAGGGGGGAGCGAGGATTCAGTACTTC
.	.	TRBV4-1	TRBJ2-6	CASSQEGAGANVLTF	TGCGCCAGCAGCCAAGAAGGGGCTGGGGCCAACGTCCTGACTTTC
TRBD1	.	TRBV5-1	TRBJ1-2	CASSLGDSDYGYTF	TGCGCCAGCAGCTTGGGGGACAGCGACTATGGCTACACCTTC
TRBD2	.	TRBV5-1	TRBJ2-3	CASSSGGVEDTQYF	TGCGCCAGCAGCTCGGGAGGGGTAGAAGATACGCAGTATTTT
.	.	TRBV7-2	TRBJ1-6	CASSLQKSSYNSPLHF	TGTGCCAGCAGCCTTCAGAAAAGCTCCTATAATTCACCCCTCCACTTT
.	.	TRBV4-1	TRBJ2-3	CASSQQKGQREKTDTQYF	TGCGCCAGCAGCCAGCAAAAGGGACAGCGGGAGAAGACAGATACGCAGTATTTT
TRBD2	.	TRBV7-2	TRBJ2-1	CASSLAGTSGNNEQFF	TGTGCCAGCAGCTTAGCCGGGACTAGCGGAAACAATGAGCAGTTCTTC
.	.	TRBV4-2	TRBJ2-5	CASINQRGDYQETQYF	TGTGCCAGCATCAACCAAAGGGGGGACTATCAAGAGACCCAGTACTTC